The rows below give T cell receptor beta chains drawn from one sample of a study of shared clonotypes between healthy human individuals. The repertoire was sequenced with immunoSEQ multiplex PCR; TCRdb's copy has only in-frame clones and lacks some. This table has 1.6 million or so clones, about 98.5% appearing once. Sequenced sample: naive CD4+ T cells sorted from blood. These receptors were collected from a man younger than 45 in good health. Each CDR3 is given with its conserved first and last residue. Each record gives: J gene, D gene, clone size, V gene, CDR3 protein, CDR3 DNA. A D gene is named only where the DNA matches it firmly. A clone size is listed for some rows: how often the clone was seen (once, few, many), or a class if it is expanded.

J gene: TRBJ2-7; D gene: -; clone size: -; V gene: TRBV5-6; CDR3 protein: CASSPGPSAYEQYF; CDR3 DNA: TGTGCCAGCAGTCCCGGGCCCAGCGCGTACGAGCAGTACTTC
J gene: TRBJ2-1; D gene: -; clone size: once; V gene: TRBV28; CDR3 protein: CASSFLSRGGINEQFF; CDR3 DNA: TGTGCCAGCAGTTTTCTTTCCAGGGGGGGTATCAATGAGCAGTTCTTC
J gene: TRBJ1-2; D gene: -; clone size: -; V gene: TRBV18; CDR3 protein: CASSPGGSGYTF; CDR3 DNA: TGTGCCAGCTCACCAGGGGGCAGTGGCTACACCTTC
J gene: TRBJ2-1; D gene: -; clone size: -; V gene: TRBV28; CDR3 protein: CASSSPVNEQFF; CDR3 DNA: TGTGCCAGCAGTTCCCCAGTAAATGAGCAGTTCTTC
J gene: TRBJ1-1; D gene: -; clone size: -; V gene: TRBV28; CDR3 protein: CASRVDLDTEAFF; CDR3 DNA: TGTGCCAGCAGGGTCGATCTGGACACTGAAGCTTTCTTT
J gene: TRBJ2-3; D gene: -; clone size: -; V gene: TRBV5-4; CDR3 protein: CASQGRLTGDTQYF; CDR3 DNA: TGTGCCAGCCAAGGCAGGCTAACCGGAGATACGCAGTATTTT
J gene: TRBJ2-7; D gene: -; clone size: -; V gene: TRBV6-1; CDR3 protein: CASSEVAGPSYEQYF; CDR3 DNA: TGTGCCAGCAGTGAAGTGGCAGGGCCGTCCTACGAGCAGTACTTC
J gene: TRBJ2-3; D gene: TRBD2; clone size: -; V gene: TRBV28; CDR3 protein: CASSPSGSGTDTQYF; CDR3 DNA: TGTGCCAGCAGTCCTAGCGGGAGCGGCACAGATACGCAGTATTTT
J gene: TRBJ2-3; D gene: -; clone size: -; V gene: TRBV11-2; CDR3 protein: CASSRAFRTSSTDTQYF; CDR3 DNA: TGTGCCAGCAGCCGGGCATTTAGGACCTCGAGCACAGATACGCAGTATTTT
J gene: TRBJ1-5; D gene: -; clone size: -; V gene: TRBV27; CDR3 protein: CASSKEGRSNQPQHF; CDR3 DNA: TGTGCCAGCAGCAAGGAGGGTCGGAGCAATCAGCCCCAGCATTTT
J gene: TRBJ2-2; D gene: -; clone size: -; V gene: TRBV9; CDR3 protein: CASSAIQFPGELFF; CDR3 DNA: TGTGCCAGCAGCGCGATACAGTTTCCCGGGGAGCTGTTTTTT
J gene: TRBJ1-2; D gene: -; clone size: -; V gene: TRBV6-6; CDR3 protein: CASSQDSPYGYTF; CDR3 DNA: TGTGCCAGCAGCCAGGACAGCCCCTATGGCTACACCTTC
J gene: TRBJ2-1; D gene: -; clone size: -; V gene: TRBV6-4; CDR3 protein: CASSYHPGSYNEQFF; CDR3 DNA: TGTGCCAGCAGCTACCACCCCGGCTCCTACAATGAGCAGTTCTTC
J gene: TRBJ2-3; D gene: -; clone size: -; V gene: TRBV9; CDR3 protein: CASSVDIGLLSTDTQYF; CDR3 DNA: TGTGCCAGCAGCGTAGACATAGGCTTACTTAGCACAGATACGCAGTATTTT
J gene: TRBJ2-7; D gene: -; clone size: -; V gene: TRBV14; CDR3 protein: CASSHPGHEGEQYF; CDR3 DNA: TGTGCCAGCAGCCACCCCGGGCACGAGGGCGAGCAGTACTTC
J gene: TRBJ2-1; D gene: TRBD2; clone size: -; V gene: TRBV9; CDR3 protein: CASSALAGGLFYEQFF; CDR3 DNA: TGTGCCAGCAGCGCCTTAGCGGGAGGTCTTTTCTATGAGCAGTTCTTC
J gene: TRBJ1-5; D gene: TRBD1; clone size: -; V gene: TRBV7-4; CDR3 protein: CASGRSGPGQGLIQPQHF; CDR3 DNA: TGTGCCAGCGGGAGGTCGGGACCGGGACAGGGTCTGATTCAGCCCCAGCATTTT
J gene: TRBJ2-7; D gene: -; clone size: -; V gene: TRBV20-1; CDR3 protein: CSAMWSYEQYF; CDR3 DNA: TGCAGTGCTATGTGGTCCTACGAGCAGTACTTC
J gene: TRBJ2-1; D gene: TRBD2; clone size: -; V gene: TRBV10-3; CDR3 protein: CAISQRGGPVDEQFF; CDR3 DNA: TGTGCCATCAGCCAGCGGGGAGGACCGGTCGATGAGCAGTTCTTC
J gene: TRBJ2-3; D gene: TRBD2; clone size: -; V gene: TRBV27; CDR3 protein: CASSYVAGVTDTQYF; CDR3 DNA: TGTGCCAGCAGTTACGTAGCGGGAGTGACAGATACGCAGTATTTT
J gene: TRBJ2-1; D gene: -; clone size: -; V gene: TRBV5-6; CDR3 protein: CASSLGRGAPASYNEQFF; CDR3 DNA: TGTGCCAGCAGCTTGGGGCGAGGGGCTCCAGCCTCCTACAATGAGCAGTTCTTC
J gene: TRBJ2-3; D gene: -; clone size: -; V gene: TRBV7-9; CDR3 protein: CASSSDGPPTQYF; CDR3 DNA: TGTGCCAGCAGCTCCGACGGGCCGCCTACGCAGTATTTT